The 2 T cell receptor beta chains below come from one sample, sequenced in a study of cytomegalovirus exposure and HLA in healthy donors. Vbeta (60) and Jbeta (13) primers were used in the PCR. Clones were sequenced by immunoSEQ multiplex PCR, and TCRdb holds only the in-frame ones, with some missing. The profile shows some 160,000 clones, roughly 80% of them singletons. The sample was PBMCs. The receptors originated from a man between 18 and 29 years old in good health and CMV-seronegative.

The genes are TRBV6-6 and TRBJ2-3; 9 bases fit TRBD2. The trim removed 7 bases at V and 6 bases at J, leaving 11 bases unmatched. The CDR3 has 15 residues. CDR1 and CDR2 (germline): MNHNY, SVGAGI (reference sequence). The CDR3 loop reads CASKAAGGPRDTQYF. The CDR3 nucleotides read TGTGCCAGCAAGGCCGCGGGAGGGCCCAGGGATACGCAGTATTTT.

This clone has only one observation. The chain links TRBV6-4 to TRBJ2-1; TRBD2 matches at 11 bases. CDR3 size: 15 residues. The germline V gene encodes CDR1 MRHNA and CDR2 SNTAGT. The junction had 3 bases not matched to a gene; V was cut back by 3 bases and J by 5 bases. The CDR3 nucleotides are TGTGCCAGCAGTGAAGGGACTAGCGGACACAATGAGCAGTTCTTC. The encoded protein is CASSEGTSGHNEQFF.